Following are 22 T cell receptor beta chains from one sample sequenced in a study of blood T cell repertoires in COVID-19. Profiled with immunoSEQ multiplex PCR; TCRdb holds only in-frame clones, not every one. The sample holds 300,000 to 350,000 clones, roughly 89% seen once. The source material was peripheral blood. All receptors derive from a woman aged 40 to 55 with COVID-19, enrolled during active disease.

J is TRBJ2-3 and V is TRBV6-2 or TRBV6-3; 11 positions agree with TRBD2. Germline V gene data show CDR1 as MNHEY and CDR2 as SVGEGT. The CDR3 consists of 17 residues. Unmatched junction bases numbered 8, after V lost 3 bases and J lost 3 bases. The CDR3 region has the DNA TGTGCCAGCAGTTATGGGGGGACTAGCGGTGGGACAGATACGCAGTATTTT. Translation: CASSYGGTSGGTDTQYF.

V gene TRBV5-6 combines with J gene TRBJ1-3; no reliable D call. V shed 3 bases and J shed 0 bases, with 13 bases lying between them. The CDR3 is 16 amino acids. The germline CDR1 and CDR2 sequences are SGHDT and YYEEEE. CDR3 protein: CASSSFTHFSGNTIYF. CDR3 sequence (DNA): TGTGCCAGCAGCTCTTTTACTCACTTCTCTGGAAACACCATATATTTT.

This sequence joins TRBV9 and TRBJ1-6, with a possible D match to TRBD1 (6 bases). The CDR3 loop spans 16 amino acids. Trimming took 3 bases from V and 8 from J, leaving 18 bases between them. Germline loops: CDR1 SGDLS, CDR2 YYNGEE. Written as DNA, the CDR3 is TGTGCCAGCAGCGAGGGGGGGCGAAGGAGCGATTCACCCCTCCACTTT. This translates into CASSEGGRRSDSPLHF.

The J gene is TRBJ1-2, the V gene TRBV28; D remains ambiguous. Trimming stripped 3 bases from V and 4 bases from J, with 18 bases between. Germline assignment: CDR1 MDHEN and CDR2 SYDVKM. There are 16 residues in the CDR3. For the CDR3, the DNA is TGTGCCAGCAGTTTTACTCCCGGGAGTTCTTCCTATGGCTACACCTTC. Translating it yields CASSFTPGSSSYGYTF.

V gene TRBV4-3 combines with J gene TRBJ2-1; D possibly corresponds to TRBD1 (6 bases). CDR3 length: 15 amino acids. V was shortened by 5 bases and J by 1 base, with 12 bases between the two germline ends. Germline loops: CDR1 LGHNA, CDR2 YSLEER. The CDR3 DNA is TGCGCCAGCAGCGGCCGGGACAAGTCCTACAATGAGCAGTTCTTC. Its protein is CASSGRDKSYNEQFF.

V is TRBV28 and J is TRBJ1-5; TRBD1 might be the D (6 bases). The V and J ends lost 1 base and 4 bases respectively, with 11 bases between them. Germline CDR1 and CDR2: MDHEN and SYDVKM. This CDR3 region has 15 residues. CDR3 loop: CASSLSGGSNQPQHF. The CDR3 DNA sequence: TGTGCCAGCAGTTTATCGGGGGGCAGTAATCAGCCCCAGCATTTT.

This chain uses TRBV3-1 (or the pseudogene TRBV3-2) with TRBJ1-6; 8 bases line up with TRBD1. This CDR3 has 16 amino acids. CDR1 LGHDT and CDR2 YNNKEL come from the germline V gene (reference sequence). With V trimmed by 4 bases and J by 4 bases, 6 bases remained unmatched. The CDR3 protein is CASSRLDRAYNSPLHF. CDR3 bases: TGTGCCAGCAGCCGATTGGACAGGGCGTATAATTCACCCCTCCACTTT.

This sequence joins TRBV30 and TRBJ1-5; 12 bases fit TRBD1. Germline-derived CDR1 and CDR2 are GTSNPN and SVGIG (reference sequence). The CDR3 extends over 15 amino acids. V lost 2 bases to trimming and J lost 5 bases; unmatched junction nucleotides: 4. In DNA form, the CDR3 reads TGTGCCTGGAGTTTGGGGACAGGGGGCGATCAGCCCCAGCATTTT. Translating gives CAWSLGTGGDQPQHF. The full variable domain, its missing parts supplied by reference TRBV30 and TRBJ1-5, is SQTIHQWPATLVQPVGSPLSLECTVEGTSNPNLYWYRQAAGRGLQLLFYSVGIGQISSEVPQNLSASRPQDRQFILSSKKLLLSDSGFYLCAWSLGTGGDQPQHFGDGTRLSIL.

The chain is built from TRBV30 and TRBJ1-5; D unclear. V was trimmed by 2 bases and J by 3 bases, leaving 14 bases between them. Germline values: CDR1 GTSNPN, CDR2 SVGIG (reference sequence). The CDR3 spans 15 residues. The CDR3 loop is CAWSLETRDNQPQHF. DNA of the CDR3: TGTGCCTGGAGTTTAGAAACCCGGGACAATCAGCCCCAGCATTTT. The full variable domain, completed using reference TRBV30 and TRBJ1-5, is SQTIHQWPATLVQPVGSPLSLECTVEGTSNPNLYWYRQAAGRGLQLLFYSVGIGQISSEVPQNLSASRPQDRQFILSSKKLLLSDSGFYLCAWSLETRDNQPQHFGDGTRLSIL.

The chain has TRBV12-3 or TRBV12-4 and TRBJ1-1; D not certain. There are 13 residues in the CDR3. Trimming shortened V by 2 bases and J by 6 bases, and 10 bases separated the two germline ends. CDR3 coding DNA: TGTGCCAGCAGTTTAACCCAGCGCGCTGAAGCTTTCTTT. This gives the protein CASSLTQRAEAFF.

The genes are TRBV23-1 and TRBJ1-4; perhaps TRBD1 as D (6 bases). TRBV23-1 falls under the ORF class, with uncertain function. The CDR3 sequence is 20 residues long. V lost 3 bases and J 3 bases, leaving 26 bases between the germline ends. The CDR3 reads CASSHPTIGHSKGANEKLFF. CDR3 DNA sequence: TGCGCCAGCAGTCACCCAACCATTGGACACTCGAAGGGGGCTAATGAAAAACTGTTTTTT.

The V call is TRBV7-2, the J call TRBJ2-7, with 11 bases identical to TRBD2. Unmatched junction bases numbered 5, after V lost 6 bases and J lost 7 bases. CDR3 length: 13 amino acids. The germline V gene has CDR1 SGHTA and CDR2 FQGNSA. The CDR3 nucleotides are TGTGCCAGCAGGCTAGCGGGGGGAGGGGAGCAGTACTTC. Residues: CASRLAGGGEQYF.

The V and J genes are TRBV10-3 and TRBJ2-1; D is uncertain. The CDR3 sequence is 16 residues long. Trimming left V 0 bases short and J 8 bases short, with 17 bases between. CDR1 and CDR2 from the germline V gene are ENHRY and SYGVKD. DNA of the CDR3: TGTGCCATCAGTGAGTCAAGTAGGCCCCCCGAGGATGAGCAGTTCTTC. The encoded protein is CAISESSRPPEDEQFF.

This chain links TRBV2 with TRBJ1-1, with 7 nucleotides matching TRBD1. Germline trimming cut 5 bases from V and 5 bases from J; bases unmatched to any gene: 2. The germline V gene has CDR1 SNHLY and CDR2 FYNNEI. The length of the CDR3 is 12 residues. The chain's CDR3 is CASSQGGTEAFF. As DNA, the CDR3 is TGTGCCAGCAGTCAGGGGGGAACTGAAGCTTTCTTT.

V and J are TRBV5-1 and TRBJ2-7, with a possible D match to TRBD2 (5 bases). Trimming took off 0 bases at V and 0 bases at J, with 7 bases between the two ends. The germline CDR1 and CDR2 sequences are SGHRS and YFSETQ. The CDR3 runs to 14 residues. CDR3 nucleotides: TGCGCCAGCAGCTTGGACGGGAACTCCTACGAGCAGTACTTC. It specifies CASSLDGNSYEQYF.

The CDR3 sequence is CASSIRGRGGVWETQYF. CDR3 sequence (DNA): TGTGCCAGCAGTATCAGGGGGCGGGGGGGAGTTTGGGAGACCCAGTACTTC. The chain has TRBV27 and TRBJ2-5, with D maybe TRBD2 (9 bases). The germline CDR1 and CDR2 sequences are MNHEY and SMNVEV (reference sequence). The length of the CDR3 is 17 residues. V lost 5 bases and J 5 bases, leaving 24 bases between the germline ends.

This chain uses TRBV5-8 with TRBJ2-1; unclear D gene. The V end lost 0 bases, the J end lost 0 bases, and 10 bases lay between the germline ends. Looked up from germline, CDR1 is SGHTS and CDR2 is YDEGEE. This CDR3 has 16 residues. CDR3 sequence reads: CASSLGALGSYNEQFF. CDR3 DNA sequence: TGTGCCAGCAGCTTGGGGGCCTTGGGCTCCTACAATGAGCAGTTCTTC.

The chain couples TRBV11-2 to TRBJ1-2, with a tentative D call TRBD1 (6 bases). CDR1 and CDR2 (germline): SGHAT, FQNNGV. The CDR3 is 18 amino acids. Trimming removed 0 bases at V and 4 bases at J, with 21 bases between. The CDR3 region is CASSLDFTVQGRGYGYTF. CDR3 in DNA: TGTGCCAGCAGCTTAGATTTTACCGTACAGGGAAGGGGCTATGGCTACACCTTC.

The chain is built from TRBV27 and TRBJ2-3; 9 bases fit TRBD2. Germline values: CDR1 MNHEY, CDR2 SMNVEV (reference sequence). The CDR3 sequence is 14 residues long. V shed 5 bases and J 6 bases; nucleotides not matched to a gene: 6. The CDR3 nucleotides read TGTGCCAGCAGTCCTCTAGCGGGAATGGATACGCAGTATTTT. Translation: CASSPLAGMDTQYF.

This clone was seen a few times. CDR3 nucleotides: TGTGCCAGCAGTCGGACTGAAAACAATGAGCAGTTCTTC. Amino acid sequence: CASSRTENNEQFF. The V gene is TRBV6-4, the J gene TRBJ2-1; D is perhaps TRBD2 (5 bases). This CDR3 is built from 13 residues. V shed 5 bases and J shed 5 bases, with 10 bases lying between them. CDR1 is MRHNA and CDR2 is SNTAGT in the germline V gene.

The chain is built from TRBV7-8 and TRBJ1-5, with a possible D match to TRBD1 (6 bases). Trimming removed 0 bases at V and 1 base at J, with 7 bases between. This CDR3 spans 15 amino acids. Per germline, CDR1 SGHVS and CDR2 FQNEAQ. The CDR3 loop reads CASSLAGQSNQPQHF. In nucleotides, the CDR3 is TGTGCCAGCAGCTTAGCCGGACAGAGCAATCAGCCCCAGCATTTT.

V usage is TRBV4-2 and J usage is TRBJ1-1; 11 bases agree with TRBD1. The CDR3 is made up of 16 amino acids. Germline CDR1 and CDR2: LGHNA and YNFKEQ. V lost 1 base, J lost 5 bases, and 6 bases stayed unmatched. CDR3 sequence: CASSQAQGQGATEAFF. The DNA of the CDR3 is TGTGCCAGCAGCCAAGCCCAAGGACAGGGGGCTACTGAAGCTTTCTTT.